The 8 T cell receptor beta chains presented below share a single source sample, sequenced in a study of control samples from healthy donors and cancer patients. Profiled with immunoSEQ multiplex PCR; TCRdb holds only in-frame clones, not every one. The repertoire consists of 50,000 or so clones, with nearly 90% occurring once and the leading ten covering 3.8%. The specimen sequenced was blood. Every receptor here comes from a man aged 45-65 years in good health.

CDR3: CASRMGVLQHF. The CDR3 DNA reads TGTGCCAGCAGAATGGGGGTTCTCCAGCATTTT. The genes are TRBV28 and TRBJ1-5; D is possibly TRBD1 (5 bases). CDR3 length equals 11 residues. CDR1 is MDHEN, CDR2 SYDVKM, per germline. Deletions cut 6 bases from V and 12 bases from J, with 12 bases between.

CDR3 loop: CASSQTSGPYNEQFF. The CDR3 DNA reads TGCGCCAGCAGCCAGACTAGCGGGCCATACAATGAGCAGTTCTTC. V and J are TRBV5-1 and TRBJ2-1; 10 positions match TRBD2. With 4 bases clipped from V and 4 bases from J, the junction kept 5 bases outside the gene matches. The CDR3 contains 15 residues. The germline V gene encodes CDR1 SGHRS and CDR2 YFSETQ.

This chain uses TRBV28 with TRBJ2-1, with TRBD2 identical over 10 bases. This CDR3 has 17 amino acids. Germline V gives CDR1 MDHEN, CDR2 SYDVKM. V trimming: 3 bases; J trimming: 9 bases; junction bases outside the gene matches: 14. In nucleotides, the CDR3 is TGTGCCAGCAGTTTTTTCCAGCGGGAGGGCCGGAGGGGTGAGCAGTTCTTC. It encodes CASSFFQREGRRGEQFF. Filled out from reference TRBV28 and TRBJ2-1, the complete variable domain reads DVKVTQSSRYLVKRTGEKVFLECVQDMDHENMFWYRQDPGLGLRLIYFSYDVKMKEKGDIPEGYSVSREKKERFSLILESASTNQTSMYLCASSFFQREGRRGEQFFGPGTRLTVL.

The chain recombines TRBV3-1 (or the pseudogene TRBV3-2) with TRBJ2-1; D is ambiguous. The CDR3 is made up of 15 amino acids. V shed 0 bases and J shed 4 bases, with 10 bases lying between them. CDR1 is LGHDT, CDR2 YNNKEL, per germline (reference sequence). This CDR3 reads CASSQDWSRYNEQFF. In nucleotides, the CDR3 is TGTGCCAGCAGCCAAGATTGGAGCAGGTACAATGAGCAGTTCTTC.

This clone has just a few counts. This chain connects TRBV6-2 or TRBV6-3 to TRBJ2-3; 8 bases fit TRBD2. This CDR3 spans 20 amino acids. Germline-derived CDR1 and CDR2 are MNHEY and SVGEGT. J was trimmed by 0 bases and V by 2 bases; bases with no gene match: 16. The CDR3 spells CASSYGSYIREGVSTDTQYF. Here the CDR3 DNA reads TGTGCCAGCAGTTACGGATCATACATTCGGGAGGGTGTGAGCACAGATACGCAGTATTTT.

The rearrangement joins TRBV7-2 to TRBJ1-4; 7 bases fit TRBD1. Germline trimming cut 0 bases from V and 7 bases from J; bases unmatched to any gene: 11. The germline gives CDR1 SGHTA, CDR2 FQGNSA. The CDR3 extends over 17 amino acids. The CDR3 coding sequence is TGTGCCAGCAGCTTAGCTCGTCGACAGGGTTGGGGTGAAAAACTGTTTTTT. It codes for CASSLARRQGWGEKLFF.

The CDR3 spells CASSQEGIPGTSGYNEQFF. The CDR3 region has the DNA TGCGCCAGCAGCCAAGAAGGGATACCCGGGACTAGCGGCTACAATGAGCAGTTCTTC. The gene calls are TRBV4-1 and TRBJ2-1; TRBD2 aligns across 11 bases. The CDR3 is made up of 19 amino acids. V was clipped by 0 bases and J by 3 bases; unmatched bases: 10. CDR1 is MGHRA, CDR2 YSYEKL, per germline.

The chain carries TRBV5-1 and TRBJ1-2; 8 bases are a match to TRBD1. Trimming cost V 1 base and J 5 bases; bases outside gene matches: 13. The CDR3 length is 17 residues. Germline CDR1 SGHRS, CDR2 YFSETQ. The DNA for the CDR3 is TGCGCCAGCAGCTTGAACATCTCACAGGGGGAAAGGTATGGCTACACCTTC. This sequence encodes CASSLNISQGERYGYTF.